This is a list of T cell receptor beta chains from one sample in a study of T cells after yellow fever vaccination. TCRdb redid the calling of the 5' RACE reads with MiXCR, one entry per CDR3 protein. The table shows 250,000 to 400,000 distinct CDR3 sequences, with over 4% occurring only once. Sequences were derived from PBMCs, sampled 5 days after the yellow fever booster vaccination. These receptors originate from a man aged 18 to 35 who received the YFV17D yellow fever vaccine. CDR3s leave out the opening cysteine and the closing phenylalanine or tryptophan.

j_call	v_call	cdr3_aa
TRBJ1-6	TRBV20-1	SARRTGLNSPLH
TRBJ2-7	TRBV4-3	ASSPTGHFYEQY
TRBJ2-5	TRBV6-2/TRBV6-3	ASSYGGVQETQY
TRBJ2-3	TRBV28	ASSRLAGGGDTQY
TRBJ2-5	TRBV7-2	ASSQRWGPGTQY
TRBJ2-1	TRBV7-9	ASSPLLHNEQF
TRBJ1-2	TRBV2	ASSEAPGTGYGYT
TRBJ2-2	TRBV27	ASSQTTGENPGELF
TRBJ1-2	TRBV20-1	SAPANYGYT
TRBJ1-1	TRBV29-1	SVVPAF
TRBJ1-6	TRBV5-4	ASSPGTGGGNSPLH
TRBJ1-5	TRBV5-6	ASSSRTGPDQPQH
TRBJ2-5	TRBV20-1	SARPGTALQETQY
TRBJ1-4	TRBV4-3	ASSQGPSRGEKLF
TRBJ2-1	TRBV12-3/TRBV12-4	ASSLPSGSYNEQF
TRBJ1-4	TRBV20-1	SARDVAQNEKLF
TRBJ2-7	TRBV9	ASSVGATSPLYEQY
TRBJ2-2	TRBV20-1	SAPPPDTPNTGELF
TRBJ1-2	TRBV11-2	ASTPRAVLTNYGYT
TRBJ2-5	TRBV29-1	SVGPGQGGETQY
TRBJ1-5	TRBV6-6	ASSPGLVSNQPQH
TRBJ2-2	TRBV7-3	ASSLVPGVGGELF
TRBJ2-7	TRBV5-1	ASSLRAREGEQY
TRBJ1-6	TRBV5-6	ASGNNDWGSPLH
TRBJ1-1	TRBV7-2	ASSYRTGGTEAF
TRBJ1-2	TRBV7-2	ASSLSGHTGDGYT
TRBJ2-4	TRBV5-1	ASSLVSLLNIQY